These 14 T cell receptor beta chains came from one sample sequenced in a study of cytomegalovirus exposure and HLA in healthy donors. In the PCR, 60 Vbeta and 13 Jbeta primers were used. Sequencing was performed with immunoSEQ multiplex PCR; in TCRdb, only in-frame clones are kept and a portion is missing. The sample consists of roughly 150,000 clones, over 70% of them appearing once. The sample taken for sequencing was PBMCs. The receptors stem from a woman in her forties in good health and CMV-seronegative.

This chain joins TRBV28 and TRBJ2-1, with 8 bases matching TRBD1. The CDR3 runs to 15 residues. Germline V gene sequence: CDR1 MDHEN, CDR2 SYDVKM. The ends lost 6 bases at V and 0 bases at J; junction bases unmatched: 4. The CDR3 is CASRTGDPSYNEQFF. CDR3 in DNA: TGTGCCAGCAGGACAGGGGACCCCTCCTACAATGAGCAGTTCTTC.

This sequence joins TRBV19 and TRBJ1-2; tentatively, D is TRBD1 (6 bases). CDR3 size: 13 residues. Trimming cost V 6 bases and J 5 bases, with 13 bases left between them. Germline V lookup: CDR1 LNHDA, CDR2 SQIVND (reference sequence). The CDR3 reads CASRYGGQYGYTF. DNA for the CDR3: TGTGCCAGTAGATATGGGGGCCAATATGGCTACACCTTC.

V and J are TRBV15 and TRBJ2-3, with 15 bases fitting TRBD2. This CDR3 region has 17 residues. J lost 2 bases, V lost 5 bases, and 5 bases had no gene match. CDR1 is LNHNV and CDR2 is YYDKDF in the germline V gene (reference sequence). CDR3 sequence: CATSVGLAGGTTDTQYF. In nucleotides, the CDR3 is TGTGCCACCAGCGTGGGACTAGCGGGAGGTACCACAGATACGCAGTATTTT.

This clone was counted between two and nine times. This sequence joins TRBV10-3 and TRBJ1-5; possibly TRBD1 for D (5 bases). V was shortened by 3 bases and J by 4 bases, with 10 bases between the two germline ends. The CDR3 loop spans 14 amino acids. Germline CDR1 ENHRY, CDR2 SYGVKD. For the CDR3, the DNA is TGTGCCATCAGTGAATTAGGGGTTAATCAGCCCCAGCATTTT. Translated: CAISELGVNQPQHF.

This chain links TRBV6-5 with TRBJ1-3; D gene ambiguous. V lost 6 bases and J lost 4, with 10 bases in between. The CDR3 is 13 residues long. The germline V gene has CDR1 MNHEY and CDR2 SVGAGI. The CDR3 loop reads CASSPGFGNTIYF. CDR3 coding DNA: TGTGCCAGCAGCCCCGGTTTCGGAAACACCATATATTTT.

This clone has only a few counts. The DNA of the CDR3 is TGCGCCAGCAGCTTGGTTCTAGCGGGGGGGCGAGAGACCCAGTACTTC. It encodes CASSLVLAGGRETQYF. The rearrangement links TRBV5-1 to TRBJ2-5; 12 bases match TRBD2. Germline V gene sequence: CDR1 SGHRS, CDR2 YFSETQ. CDR3 size: 16 residues. V was pared by 0 bases and J by 4 bases, with 4 bases of the junction left unmatched.

This chain links TRBV18 with TRBJ1-2, with TRBD1 identical over 9 bases. CDR3 length equals 15 residues. CDR1 is KGHSH and CDR2 is LQKENI in the germline V gene. The ends lost 1 base at V and 4 bases at J; junction bases unmatched: 4. The CDR3 here is CASSPRDRAIYGYTF. The DNA of the CDR3 is TGTGCCAGCTCACCACGGGACAGGGCGATCTATGGCTACACCTTC.

This clone has just one count. The J gene is TRBJ2-5, the V gene TRBV5-1, with 9 bases aligning to TRBD1. The better agreement between TRBJ2-7 and the DNA end casts doubt on the J call. Germline V gene data show CDR1 as SGHRS and CDR2 as YFSETQ. The CDR3 has 16 residues. CDR3 protein: CASSKPGTGGPYEQYF. CDR3 bases: TGCGCCAGCAGCAAGCCCGGAACAGGGGGCCCCTACGAGCAGTACTTC.

CDR3 region: CASIQPVHEQYF. Here the CDR3 DNA reads TGTGCCAGCATCCAACCGGTCCACGAGCAGTACTTC. V usage is TRBV12-1 and J usage is TRBJ2-7; the table gives TRBD2 as D, unverified against the DNA. TRBV12-1 is listed as a pseudogene. The length of the CDR3 is 12 residues.

The CDR3 sequence: CSVAGGAMNTGELFF. CDR3 DNA: TGCAGCGTTGCCGGGGGGGCCATGAACACCGGGGAGCTGTTTTTT. The chain links TRBV29-1 to TRBJ2-2, with 8 bases lining up with TRBD2. The CDR3 is 15 residues long. The germline gives CDR1 SQVTM, CDR2 ANQGSEA. V dropped 4 bases and J dropped 1; count of bases not matched to a gene: 5.

The chain combines TRBV6-6 with TRBJ1-5; D uncertain. Deletions cut 7 bases from V and 3 bases from J, with 10 bases between. Germline V gene sequence: CDR1 MNHNY, CDR2 SVGAGI (reference sequence). The CDR3 consists of 13 residues. The CDR3 loop reads CASKSSHNQPQHF. CDR3 in DNA: TGTGCCAGCAAGTCTAGTCACAATCAGCCCCAGCATTTT.

J is TRBJ1-5 and V is TRBV28, with D possibly matching TRBD1 (5 bases). The CDR3 covers 16 residues. The V gene's germline CDR1 is MDHEN and CDR2 SYDVKM. Trimming left V 3 bases short and J 6 bases short, with 18 bases between. The CDR3 region has the DNA TGTGCCAGCAGTTTCCCGGGGGTTGGGGGAGGTCAGCCCCAGCATTTT. Amino acids: CASSFPGVGGGQPQHF.

This clone is a singleton in its sample. The CDR3 here is CASRAGGAGSYEQYF. The CDR3 coding sequence is TGTGCCAGCAGAGCCGGGGGGGCCGGATCCTACGAGCAGTACTTC. The gene calls are TRBV6-5 and TRBJ2-7; 8 bases are a match to TRBD2. V was pared by 6 bases and J by 1 base, with 8 bases of the junction left unmatched. Germline CDR1 is MNHEY and CDR2 is SVGAGI. The CDR3 sequence is 15 residues long.

The CDR3 DNA sequence: TGTGCCAGCAGCAGGACTAGCGAGAACGAGCAGTACTTC. This translates into CASSRTSENEQYF. V gene TRBV6-1 combines with J gene TRBJ2-7, with 9 bases aligning to TRBD2. In germline, CDR1 is MNHNS, CDR2 SASEGT. The CDR3 is 13 amino acids. The trim removed 6 bases at V and 5 bases at J, leaving 5 bases unmatched.